This T cell receptor (beta chain) was captured by sequencing in a study of T cell responses to AZD1222 COVID-19 vaccine. General study findings and limits: With dominance at 160-218 and 743-854, vaccine-associated CD4 TCRs spanned spike. Spike-specific TCR repertoires showed rising breadth and depth after two AZD1222 doses. There were mostly white British donors and more females than males, and clonal diversity was possibly underestimated.

About this clone itself: Its antigen is undetermined.

Measured with immunoSEQ multiplex PCR; TCRdb has only the in-frame clones, and not every one. The table has about 140,000 clones, around 90% seen once. This CDR3 contains 16 residues. Trimming took 2 bases from V and 6 from J; bases not matched to a gene: 5. The germline V gene has CDR1 SGHTA and CDR2 FQGNSA. The chain has TRBV7-2 and TRBJ1-6; 9 bases align to TRBD1. Here the sequenced sample was peripheral blood, taken 28 days after the second dose of the MenACWY control vaccine. This receptor was identified in an adult who received the MenACWY meningococcal vaccine as a control. The CDR3 DNA follows: TGTGCCAGCAGCTTAAGACAGGGGGGGATTAATTCACCCCTCCACTTT. Translated, it gives CASSLRQGGINSPLHF.